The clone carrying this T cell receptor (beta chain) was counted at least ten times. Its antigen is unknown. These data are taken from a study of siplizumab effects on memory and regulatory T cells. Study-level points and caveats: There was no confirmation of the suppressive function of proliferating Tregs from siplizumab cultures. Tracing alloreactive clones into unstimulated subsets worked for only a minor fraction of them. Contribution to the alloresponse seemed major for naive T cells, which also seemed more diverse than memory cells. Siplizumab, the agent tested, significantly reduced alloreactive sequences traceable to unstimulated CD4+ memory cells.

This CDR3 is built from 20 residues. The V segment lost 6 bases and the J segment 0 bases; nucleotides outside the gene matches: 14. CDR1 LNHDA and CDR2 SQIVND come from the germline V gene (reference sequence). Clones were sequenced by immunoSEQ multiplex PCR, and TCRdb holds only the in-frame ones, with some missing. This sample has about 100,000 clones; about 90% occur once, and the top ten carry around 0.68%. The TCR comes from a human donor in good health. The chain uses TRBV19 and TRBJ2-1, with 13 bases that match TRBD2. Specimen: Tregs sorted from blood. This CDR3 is CASSTAPGLAGRSSYNEQFF. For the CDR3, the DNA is TGTGCCAGTAGCACTGCACCGGGACTAGCGGGACGGAGCTCCTACAATGAGCAGTTCTTC.